This T cell receptor beta chain was obtained from a study of coeliac disease. Assay used: immunoSEQ multiplex PCR; TCRdb lists only in-frame clones, some missing. Of a few thousand clones in the sample, 45% to 55% were seen once. Overall study findings and caveats: The authors judged this method unsuitable for unbiased gliadin-specific T cell detection.

About this clone itself: No antigen is known for it.

Germline V gene lookup returns CDR1 SGHNT and CDR2 YYREEE (reference sequence). The CDR3 is 15 amino acids. V lost 2 bases and J lost 4, with 12 bases in between. This sequence joins TRBV5-4 and TRBJ2-2; the D gene is possibly TRBD2 (6 bases). Material: intraepithelial lymphocytes from the gut. The source of this sequence is a man between 60 and 75 years old with celiac disease on a gluten-free diet. CDR3 nucleotides: TGTGCCAGCAGCTTCATGGGGGGACGCACCGGGGAGCTGTTTTTT. It specifies CASSFMGGRTGELFF. Using reference TRBV5-4 and TRBJ2-2 for the parts outside the CDR3, the full variable domain is ETGVTQSPTHLIKTRGQQVTLRCSSQSGHNTVSWYQQALGQGPQFIFQYYREEENGRGNFPPRFSGLQFPNYSSELNVNALELDDSALYLCASSFMGGRTGELFFGEGSRLTVL.